A single sample is the source of the 18 T cell receptor beta chains below, sequenced in a study of blood T cell repertoires in COVID-19. Profiled with immunoSEQ multiplex PCR; TCRdb holds only in-frame clones, not every one. The profile covers 100,000 to 110,000 clones, with roughly 87% appearing a single time and roughly 7.4% taken by the ten largest. Sequenced material: peripheral blood. The receptors were gathered from a young man in a cohort sampled during active COVID-19.

CDR3 bases: TGTGCCAGCAGTTATGGGGGGGCCAGGTACGAGCAGTACTTC. Amino acids: CASSYGGARYEQYF. This chain connects TRBV6-5 to TRBJ2-7, with D possibly TRBD2 on 7 matching bases. V was shortened by 3 bases and J by 4 bases, with 13 bases between the two germline ends. Germline V gene data show CDR1 as MNHEY and CDR2 as SVGAGI. This CDR3 contains 14 residues.

This clone was observed a handful of times. This CDR3 is also generated by other DNA sequences in the sample. V and J are TRBV7-2 and TRBJ2-1, with 13 bases aligning to TRBD2. V gave up 5 bases and J gave up 7 bases; unmatched junction bases: 5. The CDR3 loop spans 15 amino acids. Germline CDR1 is SGHTA and CDR2 is FQGNSA. The chain's CDR3 is CASSPGLAGVNEQFF. The CDR3 DNA reads TGTGCCAGCAGCCCCGGACTAGCGGGGGTAAATGAGCAGTTCTTC.

This clone appeared once. V gene TRBV15 combines with J gene TRBJ2-7; D is ambiguous. CDR1 LNHNV and CDR2 YYDKDF come from the germline V gene (reference sequence). V dropped 3 bases and J dropped 0 bases, with 3 bases sitting between them. This CDR3 has 12 residues. DNA of the CDR3: TGTGCCACCAGCAGGAGCTCCTACGAGCAGTACTTC. Encoded protein: CATSRSSYEQYF. The entire variable domain, with the rest obtained from reference TRBV15 and TRBJ2-7, is as follows: DAMVIQNPRYQVTQFGKPVTLSCSQTLNHNVMYWYQQKSSQAPKLLFHYYDKDFNNEADTPDNFQSRRPNTSFCFLDIRSPGLGDTAMYLCATSRSSYEQYFGPGTRLTVT.

This chain connects TRBV10-3 to TRBJ2-1, with 9 nucleotides matching TRBD1. There are 14 residues in the CDR3. Trimming cost V 4 bases and J 5 bases; bases outside gene matches: 3. CDR1 ENHRY and CDR2 SYGVKD come from the germline V gene. CDR3 loop: CAISAQGANNEQFF. For the CDR3, the DNA is TGTGCCATCAGTGCACAGGGGGCCAACAATGAGCAGTTCTTC.

The chain combines TRBV18 with TRBJ2-7; 7 bases align to TRBD1. The V segment lost 4 bases and the J segment 0 bases; nucleotides outside the gene matches: 3. The CDR3 loop spans 14 amino acids. Germline V gene lookup returns CDR1 KGHSH and CDR2 LQKENI. CDR3 coding DNA: TGTGCCAGCTCACTACGGGACAGCTCCTACGAGCAGTACTTC. This encodes CASSLRDSSYEQYF.

The V gene is TRBV5-1, the J gene TRBJ2-1; 10 bases are shared with TRBD1. CDR3 length: 15 residues. Germline V gene sequence: CDR1 SGHRS, CDR2 YFSETQ. The ends lost 0 bases at V and 8 bases at J; junction bases unmatched: 5. CDR3 nucleotides: TGCGCCAGCAGCTTGGCCGGGACAGGGGTGCATGAGCAGTTCTTC. Translation: CASSLAGTGVHEQFF.

The CDR3 here is CAWSIGVGTEAFF. CDR3 DNA sequence: TGTGCCTGGAGTATAGGGGTAGGCACTGAAGCTTTCTTT. The V call is TRBV30, the J call TRBJ1-1, with a possible D match to TRBD1 (5 bases). Between the trimmed V and J ends, which lost 2 bases and 4 bases, there was a span of 11 bases. CDR1 and CDR2 (germline): GTSNPN, SVGIG (reference sequence). The CDR3 loop spans 13 amino acids.

This clone appeared a single time. J is TRBJ2-2 and V is TRBV4-3; possible D gene TRBD1, 6 bases. The ends were cut back, 4 bases at V and 4 bases at J, with 13 bases in the middle. Germline V CDR1 and CDR2: LGHNA, YSLEER. The CDR3 covers 15 residues. Here the CDR3 DNA reads TGCGCCAGCAGCCGCTTACAGGGTAGCACCGGGGAGCTGTTTTTT. Its protein is CASSRLQGSTGELFF.

The V call is TRBV6-5, the J call TRBJ2-7; D not resolved. CDR1 and CDR2 (germline): MNHEY, SVGAGI. Trimming pared 4 bases from V and 4 bases from J, leaving 17 bases between. The CDR3 totals 15 residues. The CDR3 coding sequence is TGTGCCAGCAGTTTAGAGGCACGGGTTAGGTACGAGCAGTACTTC. It specifies CASSLEARVRYEQYF.

The chain is built from TRBV6-5 and TRBJ2-2; a possible D gene is TRBD1 (6 bases). With 2 bases removed from V and 6 bases from J, the gap between germline ends came to 16 bases. Germline V gives CDR1 MNHEY, CDR2 SVGAGI. This CDR3 contains 16 residues. The DNA of the CDR3 is TGTGCCAGCAGTTACACCAGGGGCGTCAGTGCCGGGGAGCTGTTTTTT. It codes for CASSYTRGVSAGELFF.

The genes are TRBV18 and TRBJ2-1; TRBD2 matches at 11 bases. The length of the CDR3 is 13 residues. Unmatched junction bases numbered 7, after V lost 6 bases and J lost 12 bases. Germline V gene sequence: CDR1 KGHSH, CDR2 LQKENI. DNA of the CDR3: TGTGCCAGCTCGTTAGCGGGGGGGCCTTTGCAGTTCTTC. It yields the protein CASSLAGGPLQFF.

This clone was seen just once. V usage is TRBV5-1 and J usage is TRBJ2-1; 8 nucleotides align to TRBD1. Germline V lookup: CDR1 SGHRS, CDR2 YFSETQ. V lost 4 bases to trimming and J lost 0 bases; unmatched junction nucleotides: 6. The CDR3 is 16 amino acids. For the CDR3, the DNA is TGCGCCAGCAGCCTCCAGGGGGCCGGCTCCTACAATGAGCAGTTCTTC. Translation: CASSLQGAGSYNEQFF.

As DNA, the CDR3 is TGTGCCAGCAGTCGCCTGACTAGCGGGGGGTCCCCGCAGTATTTT. This codes for CASSRLTSGGSPQYF. The chain carries TRBV27 and TRBJ2-3; 13 bases match TRBD2. The germline gives CDR1 MNHEY, CDR2 SMNVEV (reference sequence). V shed 5 bases, J shed 10 bases, and the junction held 9 bases outside the gene matches. The CDR3 runs 15 residues.

The V call is TRBV25-1, the J call TRBJ2-2, with D perhaps matching TRBD1 (6 bases). The CDR3 runs 15 residues. The germline V gene has CDR1 MGHDK and CDR2 SYGVNS. V lost 1 base and J 1 base, leaving 7 bases between the germline ends. The CDR3 here is CASSEWTENTGELFF. In DNA form, the CDR3 reads TGTGCCAGCAGTGAATGGACAGAGAACACCGGGGAGCTGTTTTTT.

The J gene is TRBJ2-6, the V gene TRBV19, with 8 bases aligning to TRBD2. This CDR3 has 14 amino acids. Germline trimming cut 5 bases from V and 11 bases from J; bases unmatched to any gene: 8. Per germline, CDR1 LNHDA and CDR2 SQIVND (reference sequence). CDR3 amino acids: CASSLAAGRDVLTF. The CDR3, as DNA: TGTGCCAGTAGTCTCGCGGCCGGGAGGGACGTCCTGACTTTC.

V usage is TRBV25-1 and J usage is TRBJ2-5, with 7 nucleotides matching TRBD1. Germline-derived CDR1 and CDR2 are MGHDK and SYGVNS. The length of the CDR3 is 14 residues. With 6 bases clipped from V and 0 bases from J, the junction kept 4 bases outside the gene matches. This CDR3 is CASSERGHQETQYF. The CDR3 DNA is TGTGCCAGCAGCGAAAGGGGGCACCAAGAGACCCAGTACTTC.

V usage is TRBV28 and J usage is TRBJ1-1, with D possibly TRBD1 on 5 matching bases. V was cut by 3 bases and J by 1 base, with 9 bases left in between. This CDR3 region has 14 residues. Germline V gene lookup returns CDR1 MDHEN and CDR2 SYDVKM. This chain's CDR3 is CASSLGGANTEAFF. DNA of the CDR3: TGTGCCAGCAGTTTGGGGGGTGCGAACACTGAAGCTTTCTTT.

Written as DNA, the CDR3 is TGTGCCAGCAGCCAGTATCACAGTTTGAACACTGAAGCTTTCTTT. Protein sequence: CASSQYHSLNTEAFF. The chain combines TRBV3-1 (or the pseudogene TRBV3-2) with TRBJ1-1, with D unclear. The CDR3 contains 15 residues. Germline lookup yields CDR1 LGHDT and CDR2 YNNKEL (reference sequence). Trimming left V 3 bases short and J 0 bases short, with 11 bases between.